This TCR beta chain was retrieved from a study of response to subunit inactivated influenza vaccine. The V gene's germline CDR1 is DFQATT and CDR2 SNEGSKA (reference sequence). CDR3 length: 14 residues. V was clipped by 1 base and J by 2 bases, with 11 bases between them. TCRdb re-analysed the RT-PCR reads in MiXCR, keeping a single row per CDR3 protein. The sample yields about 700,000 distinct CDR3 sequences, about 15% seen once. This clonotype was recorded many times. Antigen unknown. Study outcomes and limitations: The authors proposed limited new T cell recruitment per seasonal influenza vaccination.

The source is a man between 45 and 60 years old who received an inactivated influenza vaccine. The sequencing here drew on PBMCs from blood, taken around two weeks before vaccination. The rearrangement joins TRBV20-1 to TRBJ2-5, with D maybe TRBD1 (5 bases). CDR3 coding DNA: TGCAGTGCTAGAGTTAGGGGCCTGCAAGAGACCCAGTACTTC. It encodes CSARVRGLQETQYF.